A selection of T cell receptor beta chains follows, all from one sample in a study of CD8+CD57+ T cells in acquired aplastic anemia. TCRdb redid the calling of the reads with MiXCR, one entry per CDR3 protein. The table shows about 160,000 distinct CDR3 sequences, with less than 60% occurring only once. What was sequenced was sorted CD4+, CD8+, or CD8+CD57+ T cells (not recorded which) from PBMCs. The receptors were sampled from a human donor with aplastic anemia. Each CDR3 is given with its conserved first and last residue.

J gene,CDR3 length,V gene,CDR3 protein
TRBJ2-6,15,TRBV4-3,CASSRDASGANVLTF
TRBJ1-3,16,TRBV15,CATSRERQGTGNTIYF
TRBJ2-7,16,TRBV11-2,CASSLGSRILAYEQYF
TRBJ1-5,16,TRBV28,CASSLSPGQGNQPQHF
TRBJ2-1,15,TRBV9,CASSLTSGTYNEQFF
TRBJ2-1,13,TRBV29-1,CSARASGTNEQLF
TRBJ2-3,16,TRBV15,CATSRATSGSLGTQYF
TRBJ1-5,12,TRBV27,CASSQPNQPQHF
TRBJ1-2,12,TRBV29-1,CSVSAGGYGYTF
TRBJ2-1,15,TRBV5-1,CASSIIGLAGVEQFF
TRBJ1-5,15,TRBV2,CASSGTPLTNQPQHF
TRBJ2-5,15,TRBV9,CASRCGGLAYETQYF
TRBJ2-7,12,TRBV19,CASSPDRSEQYF
TRBJ2-3,16,TRBV6-1,CVSSQSLAESTDTQYF
TRBJ1-6,16,TRBV5-6,CTSSSALGKDNSPLHF
TRBJ1-1,17,TRBV10-3,CAISAGTGISGNTEAFF
TRBJ2-7,15,TRBV19,CASSISGGGRYEQYF
TRBJ2-5,17,TRBV9,CASSVGPSGRYQETQYF
TRBJ1-5,14,TRBV7-9,CASSLRQARQPQHF
TRBJ1-1,14,TRBV5-1,CASSLDAPNTEAFF
TRBJ2-3,13,TRBV20-1,CSASGGGSDTQYF
TRBJ2-3,14,TRBV6-1,CASSGGTGGDTQYF
TRBJ2-5,13,TRBV19,CASKYRDQETQYF
TRBJ1-2,14,TRBV20-1,CSARGTGENYGYTF
TRBJ1-6,14,TRBV5-1,CASSPGQDNSPLHF
TRBJ2-5,14,TRBV29-1,CSVERTGGVETQYF
TRBJ1-1,12,TRBV19,CASSIAEAEAFF
TRBJ1-1,14,TRBV7-2,CASSTGGGGTEAFF
TRBJ1-2,14,TRBV5-6,CASSLMTGEGGYTF
TRBJ1-5,14,TRBV19,CASSIFRVNQPQHF
TRBJ2-7,14,TRBV2,CASSPNRGLYEQYF
TRBJ2-1,16,TRBV12-3/TRBV12-4,CASRPLLAGPTHEQFF
TRBJ1-5,14,TRBV7-9,CASSLEGGNQPQHF
TRBJ1-6,13,TRBV20-1,CSATHPTGSSLHF
TRBJ2-6,17,TRBV14,CASSQVTTLSGANVLTF
TRBJ1-1,14,TRBV5-8,CASSLSPGNTEAFF
TRBJ2-7,13,TRBV10-3,CAISERGTDEQYF
TRBJ1-5,14,TRBV12-3/TRBV12-4,CASSRRRVVEPQHF
TRBJ1-5,12,TRBV11-2,CASSTPGQPQHF
TRBJ2-1,15,TRBV10-3,CAISDDRALVNEQFF
TRBJ1-1,13,TRBV10-3,CAISEGQGPEAFF
TRBJ2-1,16,TRBV20-1,CSASERLVRVSNEQFF
TRBJ1-1,15,TRBV20-1,CSAIPGQGAYTEAFF
TRBJ2-2,16,TRBV5-4,CASSLGGLPKFGELFF
TRBJ2-1,15,TRBV7-2,CASSRLAGVGNEQFF
TRBJ1-5,13,TRBV7-9,CASSPTRTGTQHF
TRBJ1-3,17,TRBV7-6,CASSLGTADWSGNTIYF
TRBJ2-1,19,TRBV19,CASSMGFPTSGSSYNEQFF
TRBJ2-1,12,TRBV15,CATSRRWGEQFF
TRBJ2-3,17,TRBV7-8,CASSLVPSSGSADTQYF
TRBJ1-1,13,TRBV20-1,CSARLDRNTEAFF
TRBJ2-7,13,TRBV2,CASSTDRVAEQYF
TRBJ2-5,14,TRBV24-1,CASSGIGGQETQYF
TRBJ1-3,15,TRBV2,CASTTRGDRGNTIYF